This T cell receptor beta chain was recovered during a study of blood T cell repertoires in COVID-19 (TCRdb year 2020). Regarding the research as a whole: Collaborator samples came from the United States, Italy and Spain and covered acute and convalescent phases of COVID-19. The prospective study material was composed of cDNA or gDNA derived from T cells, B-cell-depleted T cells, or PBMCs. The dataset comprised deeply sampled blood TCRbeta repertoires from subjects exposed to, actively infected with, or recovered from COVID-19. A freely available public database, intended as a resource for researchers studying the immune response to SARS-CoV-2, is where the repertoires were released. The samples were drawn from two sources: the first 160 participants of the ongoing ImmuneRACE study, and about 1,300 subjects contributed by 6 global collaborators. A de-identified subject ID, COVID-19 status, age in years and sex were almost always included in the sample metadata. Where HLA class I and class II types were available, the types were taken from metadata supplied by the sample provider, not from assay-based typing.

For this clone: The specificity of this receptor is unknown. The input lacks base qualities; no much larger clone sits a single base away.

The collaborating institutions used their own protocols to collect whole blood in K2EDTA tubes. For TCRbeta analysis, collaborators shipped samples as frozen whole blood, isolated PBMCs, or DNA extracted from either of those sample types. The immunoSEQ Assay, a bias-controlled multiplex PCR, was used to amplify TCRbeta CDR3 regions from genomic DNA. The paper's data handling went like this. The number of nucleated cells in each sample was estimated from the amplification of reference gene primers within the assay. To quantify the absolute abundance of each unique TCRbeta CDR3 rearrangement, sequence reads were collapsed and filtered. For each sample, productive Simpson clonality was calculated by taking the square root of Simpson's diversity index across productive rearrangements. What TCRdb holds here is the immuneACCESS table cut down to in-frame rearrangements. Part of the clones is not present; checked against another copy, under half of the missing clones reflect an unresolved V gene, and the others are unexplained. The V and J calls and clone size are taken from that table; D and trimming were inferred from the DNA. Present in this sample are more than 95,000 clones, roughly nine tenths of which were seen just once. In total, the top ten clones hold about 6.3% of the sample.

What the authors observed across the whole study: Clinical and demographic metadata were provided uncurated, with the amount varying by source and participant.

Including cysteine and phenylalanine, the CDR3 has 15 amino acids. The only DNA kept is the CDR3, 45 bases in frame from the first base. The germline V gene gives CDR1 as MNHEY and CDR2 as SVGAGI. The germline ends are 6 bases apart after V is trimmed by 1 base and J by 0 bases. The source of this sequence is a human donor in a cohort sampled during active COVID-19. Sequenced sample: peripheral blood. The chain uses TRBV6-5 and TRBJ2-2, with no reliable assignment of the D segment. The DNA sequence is TGTGCCAGCAGTTACTTGGGCTCGAACACCGGGGAGCTGTTTTTT. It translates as CASSYLGSNTGELFF.